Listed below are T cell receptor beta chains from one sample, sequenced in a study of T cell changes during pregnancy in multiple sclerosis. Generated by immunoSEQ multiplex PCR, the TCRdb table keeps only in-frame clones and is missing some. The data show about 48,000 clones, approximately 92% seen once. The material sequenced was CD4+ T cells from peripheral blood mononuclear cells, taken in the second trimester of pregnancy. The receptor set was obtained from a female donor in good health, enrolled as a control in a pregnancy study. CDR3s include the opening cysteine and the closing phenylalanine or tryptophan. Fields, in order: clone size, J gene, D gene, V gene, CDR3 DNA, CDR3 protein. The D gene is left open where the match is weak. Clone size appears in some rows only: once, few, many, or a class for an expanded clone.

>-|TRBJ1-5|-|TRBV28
TGTGCCAGTACTAGTCGGTCACGGCAGCCCCAGCATTTT
CASTSRSRQPQHF
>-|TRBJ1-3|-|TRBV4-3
TGCGCCAGCAGCCAAGGACAGCTCCAGGGCCTGAGCTCTGGAAACACCATATATTTT
CASSQGQLQGLSSGNTIYF
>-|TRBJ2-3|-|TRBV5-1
TGCGCCAGCAGCTTATACAGTTCGGATACGCAGTATTTT
CASSLYSSDTQYF
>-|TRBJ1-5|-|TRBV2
TGTGCCAGCAGTGTGGGGGCAGGGCAAAAGCCCCAGCATTTT
CASSVGAGQKPQHF
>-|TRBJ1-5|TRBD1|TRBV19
TGTGCCAGTAGTAATTGGACAGGGGGACGCAATCAGCCCCAGCATTTT
CASSNWTGGRNQPQHF
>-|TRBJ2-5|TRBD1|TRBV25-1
TGTGCCAGCAGTGCATACACAGGGGATTCAGAGACCCAGTACTTC
CASSAYTGDSETQYF
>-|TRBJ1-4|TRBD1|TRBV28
TGTGCCAGCAGTTCACCGGGACAGGTTACGGAAAAACTGTTTTTT
CASSSPGQVTEKLFF
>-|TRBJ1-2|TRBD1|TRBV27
TGTGCCAGCAGTTACCGGGACAGGGGGCTTGGCTACACCTTC
CASSYRDRGLGYTF
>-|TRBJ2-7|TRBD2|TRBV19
TGTGCCAGTAGCCGGAGAGGGGCGGGAGGCTCCTACGAGCAGTACTTC
CASSRRGAGGSYEQYF
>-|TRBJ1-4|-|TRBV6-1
TGTGCCAGCAGTTTCCCAGGGAAGGGGGAAAAACTGTTTTTT
CASSFPGKGEKLFF
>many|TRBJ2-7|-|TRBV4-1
TGCGCCAGCAGCCAAGATCCCTTCCTCGAGCAGTACTTC
CASSQDPFLEQYF
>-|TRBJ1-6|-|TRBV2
TGTGCCAGCGCCGTGGGGGGTGGGAATTCACCCCTCCACTTT
CASAVGGGNSPLHF
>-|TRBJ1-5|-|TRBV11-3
TGTGCCAGCAGCTTAGGGGGTCTAGGTGACAGAGGACGTCAGCCCCAGCATTTT
CASSLGGLGDRGRQPQHF
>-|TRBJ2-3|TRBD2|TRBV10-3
TGTGCCATCAGTGCCGGGACTAGTGATACGCAGTATTTT
CAISAGTSDTQYF
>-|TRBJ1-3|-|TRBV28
TGTGCCAGCAACATGCCAGGCTCTGGAAACACCATATATTTT
CASNMPGSGNTIYF
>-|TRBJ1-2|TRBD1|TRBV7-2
TGTGCCAGCAGCTTAGGGGGACAGGACTATGGCTACACCTTC
CASSLGGQDYGYTF
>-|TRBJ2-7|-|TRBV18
TGTGCCAGCTCACCACCTATGTCTCCCTACGAGCAGTACTTC
CASSPPMSPYEQYF
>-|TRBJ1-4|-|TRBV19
TGTGCCAGTAGTTACATCGGGGTTAATGAAAAACTGTTTTTT
CASSYIGVNEKLFF
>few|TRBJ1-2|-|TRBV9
TGTGCCAGCAGCGCCCCGGGAGTCGGCTACACCTTC
CASSAPGVGYTF
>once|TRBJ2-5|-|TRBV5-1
TGCGCCAGCAGCTTCGGGGTGGCCCAAGAGACCCAGTACTTC
CASSFGVAQETQYF
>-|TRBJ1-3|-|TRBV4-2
TGTGCCAGCAGCCAAGATACTGGAAACACCATATATTTT
CASSQDTGNTIYF
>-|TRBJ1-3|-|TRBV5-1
TGCGCCAGCAGCTTGGGGAGCTCAAAATCGGCCATATATTTT
CASSLGSSKSAIYF
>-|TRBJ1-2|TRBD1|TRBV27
TGTGCCAGCAGTGCCGGGACAGGGGTATATGGCTACACCTTC
CASSAGTGVYGYTF
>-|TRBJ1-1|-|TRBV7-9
TGTGCTAGCGCGGTTTGGAACACTGAAGCTTTCTTT
CASAVWNTEAFF
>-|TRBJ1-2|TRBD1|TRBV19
TGTGCCAGCACCGGGACAGGGCTTAACTATGGCTACACCTTC
CASTGTGLNYGYTF
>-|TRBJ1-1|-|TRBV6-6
TGTGCCAGCAGAACCCCAGAGAACACTGAAGCTTTCTTT
CASRTPENTEAFF
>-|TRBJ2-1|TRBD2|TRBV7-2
TGTGCCAGCAGCTTAGCCCTAGCGGCCTACAATGAGCAGTTCTTC
CASSLALAAYNEQFF
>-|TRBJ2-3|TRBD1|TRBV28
TGTGCCAGCAGTAATAGGGGGCCCACAGATACGCAGTATTTT
CASSNRGPTDTQYF
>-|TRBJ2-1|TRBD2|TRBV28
TGTGCCAGCAGTTTAGGGACTAGCGGGAGAAATGAGCAGTTCTTC
CASSLGTSGRNEQFF
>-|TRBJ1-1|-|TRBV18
TGTGCCAGCTCCCCGACAGAGAACACTGAAGCTTTCTTT
CASSPTENTEAFF
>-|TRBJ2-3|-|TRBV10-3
TGTGCCATCAGTAATCCGGACAGTGCCTCCCTCACAGATACGCAGTATTTT
CAISNPDSASLTDTQYF
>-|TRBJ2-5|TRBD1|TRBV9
TGTGCCAGCAGCTTTGACAGGGGGGAGACCCAGTACTTC
CASSFDRGETQYF